This entry features one TCR beta chain sequence. Repertoires were generated with immunoSEQ multiplex PCR, while TCRdb's copy carries only in-frame clones and drops some. Among 170,000 or so clones, roughly 94% were seen once, and the ten largest hold approximately 1.5%. This record belongs to a study of control samples from healthy donors and cancer patients. The CDR3 sequence is 15 residues long. Trimming took 0 bases from V and 5 from J, leaving 11 bases between them. Per germline, CDR1 SGHRS and CDR2 YFSETQ. This sequence originates from a woman aged 18-29 years in good health. V usage is TRBV5-1 and J usage is TRBJ1-4; D unclear. The sequenced sample was blood. The CDR3 loop reads CASSLARGPNEKLFF. DNA of the CDR3: TGCGCCAGCAGCTTGGCCCGTGGCCCCAATGAAAAACTGTTTTTT. Supplemented by reference TRBV5-1 and TRBJ1-4, the full variable domain reads KAGVTQTPRYLIKTRGQQVTLSCSPISGHRSVSWYQQTPGQGLQFLFEYFSETQRNKGNFPGRFSGRQFSNSRSEMNVSTLELGDSALYLCASSLARGPNEKLFFGSGTQLSVL.